This T cell receptor beta chain was captured in a study of CD8+CD57+ T cells in acquired aplastic anemia. About the study: Sorted CD4+ and CD8+ cell DNA averaged approximately 3.2 ug. Broader study findings: Both patients and controls carried the same twenty-nine CD8+ CDR3 sequences.

Researchers used genomic DNA as the template to profile TCR beta VDJ and CDR3. MiXCR was run by TCRdb on the reads, yielding one entry per CDR3 protein. Here the sample spans 300,000 or so distinct CDR3 sequences, 45% to 65% being singletons. As concerns this clonotype: The target antigen is unknown. At one of its ends the junction is not consistent with the germline gene, which may arise from a read error.

Sequencing input: sorted CD4+, CD8+, or CD8+CD57+ T cells (not recorded which) from PBMCs. The sequence derives from a human donor with severe aplastic anemia or a healthy control (not recorded which).

The CDR3 sequence is CASSLLQASSHNEQFF. For the CDR3, the DNA is TGTGCCAGCAGCCTTCTACAGGCGAGCTCCCACAATGAGCAGTTCTTC. The chain uses TRBV3-1 and TRBJ2-1; D perhaps matches TRBD1 (5 bases). CDR1 and CDR2 from the germline V gene are LGHDT and YNNKEL (reference sequence). This CDR3 is built from 16 residues.